The clone carrying this T cell receptor (beta chain) was detected only a few times. What it binds is not known. Template switching added a universal primer site; cDNA carried unique molecular identifiers. Via MiXCR, TCRdb re-called the 5' RACE reads, giving one row per CDR3 protein. The repertoire consists of about 890,000 distinct CDR3 sequences, with 9% to 15% occurring once and the leading ten covering 1.5% to 2%. The sample is drawn from a study of identical twins. Study-level points and caveats: Analyses of zero insertions could, in part, be confounded by invariant MAIT and iNKT cells. Shared out-of-frame alpha sequences (those common to twins) showed excess low generation probability.

CDR3 length: 15 residues. CDR1 and CDR2 (germline): LGHNT, FRNRAP. V shed 5 bases and J shed 5 bases, with 13 bases lying between them. This sample also belongs to another study, concerning yellow fever vaccine responses in identical twins.

The sequenced sample consisted of PBMCs. The receptor was derived from a woman in her late teens or twenties in good health. The V and J genes are TRBV12-5 and TRBJ1-6, with D tentatively TRBD1 (5 bases). The CDR3 spells CASGPLGGNNSPLHF. The CDR3 DNA is TGTGCTAGTGGTCCCCTCGGGGGAAATAATTCACCCCTCCACTTT.